This T cell receptor beta chain is from a study of T-cell memory formation after mild COVID-19. Study in general: For the most part, TCR clusters were specific to one donor.

Germline CDR1 SEHNR, CDR2 FQNEAQ (reference sequence). Trimming took off 4 bases at V and 4 bases at J, with 8 bases between the two ends. The CDR3 runs to 12 residues. Concerning this clonotype itself: Its antigen is unidentified.

Study outcomes and limitations: Contracting clones from day 15 to 85 showed balanced CD4/CD8; later expanders favored CD4+.

The 5'RACE method, run with constant-segment primers, produced TCR alpha and TCR beta cDNA libraries (carrying sample barcodes and UMIs). MiXCR, run by TCRdb on the 5' RACE reads, gives a single entry per CDR3 protein. The table includes approximately 430,000 distinct CDR3 sequences, less than 25% detected once. J is TRBJ2-7 and V is TRBV7-9; D not resolved. The clonotype comes from an adult woman who had mild COVID-19 (a few samples of this study predate the infection). Cell type and time point are not known. The sample consisted of PBMCs or a T cell subset sorted from them (not recorded which). The CDR3 here is CASSSFGYEQYF. As DNA, the CDR3 is TGTGCCAGCAGCTCCTTCGGGTACGAGCAGTACTTC.